This TCR beta chain was profiled in a study of blood T cell repertoires in COVID-19. Study overall: The United States, Italy and Spain supplied acute and convalescent COVID-19 samples. Sources were T cells, B-cell-depleted T cells, or PBMCs; the material itself was cDNA or gDNA.

Some clones are missing from TCRdb's copy, which holds only in-frame ones; the method was immunoSEQ multiplex PCR. This sample has about 170,000 clones, with 85% found just once. Germline values: CDR1 SGHTA, CDR2 FQGTGA. This CDR3 spans 14 amino acids. V dropped 5 bases and J dropped 4 bases, with 12 bases sitting between them. Sequenced sample: peripheral blood. The chain employs TRBV7-3 and TRBJ1-5, with D tentatively TRBD1 (5 bases). The sequence came from an elderly woman with COVID-19, enrolled during active disease. CDR3 sequence (DNA): TGTGCCAGCAGCCCCGCCGGGGGTAATCAGCCCCAGCATTTT. Amino acids: CASSPAGGNQPQHF. The full variable domain, its missing parts supplied by reference TRBV7-3 and TRBJ1-5, is GAGVSQTPSNKVTEKGKYVELRCDPISGHTALYWYRQSLGQGPEFLIYFQGTGAADDSGLPNDRFFAVRPEGSVSTLKIQRTERGDSAVYLCASSPAGGNQPQHFGDGTRLSIL.